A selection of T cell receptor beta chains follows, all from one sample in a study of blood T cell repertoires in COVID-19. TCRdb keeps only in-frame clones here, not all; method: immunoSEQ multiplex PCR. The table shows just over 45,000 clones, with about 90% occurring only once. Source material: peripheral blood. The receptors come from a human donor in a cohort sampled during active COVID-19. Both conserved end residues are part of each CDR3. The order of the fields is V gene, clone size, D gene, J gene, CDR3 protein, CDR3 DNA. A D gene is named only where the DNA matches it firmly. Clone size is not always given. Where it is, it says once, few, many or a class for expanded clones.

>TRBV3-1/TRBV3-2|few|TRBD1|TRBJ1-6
CASRTGLNSPLHF
TGTGCCAGCAGGACAGGGCTTAATTCACCCCTCCACTTT
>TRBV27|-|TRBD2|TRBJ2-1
CASSTGTSGINEQFF
TGTGCCAGCAGCACCGGGACTAGCGGGATCAATGAGCAGTTCTTC
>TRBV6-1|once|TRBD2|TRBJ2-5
CASSEALRGGRETQYF
TGTGCCAGCAGTGAAGCGCTTCGGGGGGGCCGGGAGACCCAGTACTTC
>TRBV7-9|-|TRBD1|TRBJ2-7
CASSPRDRGFYEQYF
TGTGCCAGCAGCCCCCGGGACAGGGGGTTCTACGAGCAGTACTTC
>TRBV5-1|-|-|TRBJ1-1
CASSLYGRNTEAFF
TGCGCCAGCAGCTTGTATGGCAGAAACACTGAAGCTTTCTTT
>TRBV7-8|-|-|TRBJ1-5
CASSLEGPQPQHF
TGTGCCAGCAGCTTAGAGGGGCCTCAGCCCCAGCATTTT
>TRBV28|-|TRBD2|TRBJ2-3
CASRPSGSTDTQYF
TGTGCCAGCAGACCTAGCGGAAGTACAGATACGCAGTATTTT
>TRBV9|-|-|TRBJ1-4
CASSLTGNPREKLFF
TGTGCCAGCAGCCTAACCGGGAATCCAAGAGAAAAACTGTTTTTT
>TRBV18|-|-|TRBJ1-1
CASSPPVVNTEAFF
TGTGCCAGCTCACCACCGGTAGTGAACACTGAAGCTTTCTTT
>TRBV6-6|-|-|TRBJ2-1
CASSYLPRGAYNEQFF
TGTGCCAGCAGTTACCTTCCCAGGGGAGCCTACAATGAGCAGTTCTTC
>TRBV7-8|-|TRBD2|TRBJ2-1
CASSPASGRGFNEQFF
TGTGCCAGCAGCCCGGCTAGCGGGAGGGGATTCAATGAGCAGTTCTTC
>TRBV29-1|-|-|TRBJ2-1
CSVEEPTLVVPDEQFF
TGCAGCGTTGAAGAACCTACTCTAGTAGTGCCCGATGAGCAGTTCTTC
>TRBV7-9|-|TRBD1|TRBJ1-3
CASSRDFRDSGNTIYF
TGTGCCAGCAGTCGCGATTTCCGGGACAGTGGAAACACCATATATTTT
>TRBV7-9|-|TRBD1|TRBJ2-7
CASSQGQLRSYEQYF
TGTGCCAGCAGCCAGGGACAGCTTAGGTCCTACGAGCAGTACTTC
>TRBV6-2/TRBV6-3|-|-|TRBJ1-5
CASSYLEQDSNQPQHF
TGTGCCAGCAGTTACTTGGAACAGGATAGCAATCAGCCCCAGCATTTT
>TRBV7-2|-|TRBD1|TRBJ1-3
CASSSGQGGGNTIYF
TGTGCCAGCAGCTCCGGACAGGGCGGTGGAAACACCATATATTTT